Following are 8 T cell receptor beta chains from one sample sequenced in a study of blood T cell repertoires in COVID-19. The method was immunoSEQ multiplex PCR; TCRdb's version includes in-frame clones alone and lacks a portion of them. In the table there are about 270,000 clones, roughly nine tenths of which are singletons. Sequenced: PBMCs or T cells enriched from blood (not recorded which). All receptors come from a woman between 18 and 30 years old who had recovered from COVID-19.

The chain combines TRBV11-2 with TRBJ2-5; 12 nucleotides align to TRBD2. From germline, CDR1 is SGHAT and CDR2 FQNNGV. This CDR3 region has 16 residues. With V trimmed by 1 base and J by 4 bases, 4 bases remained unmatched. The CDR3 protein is CASSLGLAGAPETQYF. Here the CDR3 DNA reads TGTGCCAGCAGCTTAGGACTAGCGGGGGCACCAGAGACCCAGTACTTC. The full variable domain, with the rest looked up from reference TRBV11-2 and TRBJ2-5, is EAGVAQSPRYKIIEKRQSVAFWCNPISGHATLYWYQQILGQGPKLLIQFQNNGVVDDSQLPKDRFSAERLKGVDSTLKIQPAKLEDSAVYLCASSLGLAGAPETQYFGPGTRLLVL.

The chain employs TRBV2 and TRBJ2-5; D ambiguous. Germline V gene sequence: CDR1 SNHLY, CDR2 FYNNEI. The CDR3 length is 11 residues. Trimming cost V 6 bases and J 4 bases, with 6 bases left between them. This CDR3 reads CASRIVETQYF. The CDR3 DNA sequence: TGTGCCAGCAGAATAGTAGAGACCCAGTACTTC.

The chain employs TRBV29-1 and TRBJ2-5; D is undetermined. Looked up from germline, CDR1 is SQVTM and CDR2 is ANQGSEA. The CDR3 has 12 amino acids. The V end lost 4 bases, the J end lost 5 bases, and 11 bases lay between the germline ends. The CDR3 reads CSVGTALETQYF. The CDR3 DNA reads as TGCAGCGTTGGCACAGCTCTGGAGACCCAGTACTTC.

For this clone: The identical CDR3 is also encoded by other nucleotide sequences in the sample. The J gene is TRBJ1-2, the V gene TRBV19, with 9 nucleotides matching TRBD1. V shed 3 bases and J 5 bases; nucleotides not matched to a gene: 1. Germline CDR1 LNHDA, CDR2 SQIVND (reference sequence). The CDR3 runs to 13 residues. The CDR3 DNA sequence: TGTGCCAGTAGTATGGGACAGGGTTATGGCTACACCTTC. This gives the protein CASSMGQGYGYTF.

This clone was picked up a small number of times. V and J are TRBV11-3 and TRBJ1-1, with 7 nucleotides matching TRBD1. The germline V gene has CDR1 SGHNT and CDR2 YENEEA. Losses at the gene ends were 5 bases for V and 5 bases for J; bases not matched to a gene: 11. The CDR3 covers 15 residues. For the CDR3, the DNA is TGTGCCAGCAGCGTAAGACAGGGTGGTGGAACTGAAGCTTTCTTT. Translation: CASSVRQGGGTEAFF.

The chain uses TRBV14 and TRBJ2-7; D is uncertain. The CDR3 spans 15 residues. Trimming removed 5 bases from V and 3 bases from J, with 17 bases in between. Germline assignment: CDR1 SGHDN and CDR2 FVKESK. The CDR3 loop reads CASSGSGLAIYEQYF. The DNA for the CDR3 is TGTGCCAGCAGCGGATCTGGATTAGCCATCTACGAGCAGTACTTC.

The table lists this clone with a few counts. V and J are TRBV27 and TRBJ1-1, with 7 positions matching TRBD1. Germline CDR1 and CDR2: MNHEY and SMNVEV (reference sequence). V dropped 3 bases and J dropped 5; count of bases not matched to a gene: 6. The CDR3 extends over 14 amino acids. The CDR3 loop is CASSFSGGLTEAFF. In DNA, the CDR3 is TGTGCCAGCAGTTTTTCAGGGGGTTTGACTGAAGCTTTCTTT.

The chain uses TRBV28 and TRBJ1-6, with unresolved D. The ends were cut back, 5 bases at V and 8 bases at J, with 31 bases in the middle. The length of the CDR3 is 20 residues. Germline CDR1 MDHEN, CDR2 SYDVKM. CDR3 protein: CASSSKVAGREGNRDSPLHF. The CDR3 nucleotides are TGTGCCAGCAGTAGCAAAGTCGCGGGGAGGGAAGGGAATCGGGATTCACCCCTCCACTTT.